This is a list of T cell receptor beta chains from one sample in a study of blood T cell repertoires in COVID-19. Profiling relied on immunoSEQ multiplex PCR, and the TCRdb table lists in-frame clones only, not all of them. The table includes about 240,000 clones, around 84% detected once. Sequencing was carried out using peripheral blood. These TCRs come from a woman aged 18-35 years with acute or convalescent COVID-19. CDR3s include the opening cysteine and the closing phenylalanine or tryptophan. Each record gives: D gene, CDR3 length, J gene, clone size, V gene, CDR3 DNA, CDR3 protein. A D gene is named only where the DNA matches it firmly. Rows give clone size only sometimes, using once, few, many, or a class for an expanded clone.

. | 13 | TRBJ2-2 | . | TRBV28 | TGTGCCAGCAAGGGGGTGAACACCGGGGAGCTGTTTTTT | CASKGVNTGELFF
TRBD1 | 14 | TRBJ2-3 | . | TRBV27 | TGTGCCAGCAGTCGTGACAGGGTTGAAGATACGCAGTATTTT | CASSRDRVEDTQYF
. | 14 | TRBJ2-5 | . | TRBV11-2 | TGTGCCAGCAGCCTCCGACCCAGGGGAGAGACCCAGTACTTC | CASSLRPRGETQYF
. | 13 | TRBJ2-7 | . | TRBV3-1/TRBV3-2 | TGTGCCAGCAGCCAAACAGGGAGCTACGAGCAGTACTTC | CASSQTGSYEQYF
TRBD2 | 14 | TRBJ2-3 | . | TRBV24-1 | TGTGCCACCAGCGGCGGGAGGGAGTTAGATACGCAGTATTTT | CATSGGRELDTQYF
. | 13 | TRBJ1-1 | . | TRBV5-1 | TGCGCCAGCAGCTTGGTAACGGACACTGAAGCTTTCTTT | CASSLVTDTEAFF
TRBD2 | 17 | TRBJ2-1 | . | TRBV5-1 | TGCGCCAGCAGCTTTCCCATTAGCGGGAGCTCCTACAATGAGCAGTTCTTC | CASSFPISGSSYNEQFF
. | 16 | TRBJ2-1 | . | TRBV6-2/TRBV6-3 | TGTGCCAGCAGCCCAACTAGAGTGGGGATCAACAATGAGCAGTTCTTC | CASSPTRVGINNEQFF
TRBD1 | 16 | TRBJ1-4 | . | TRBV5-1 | TGCGCCAGCAGCTTGGCGCCGGGACAGGGGAATGAAAAACTGTTTTTT | CASSLAPGQGNEKLFF
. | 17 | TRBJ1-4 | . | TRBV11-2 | TGTGCCAGCAGCCGCCGAGAGAAAACAGGGTTTTTTGAAAAACTGTTTTTT | CASSRREKTGFFEKLFF
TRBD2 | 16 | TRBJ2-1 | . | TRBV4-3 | TGCGCCAGCAGCCAAGATGAAGCGGGAGGGCTGGTTGAGCAGTTCTTC | CASSQDEAGGLVEQFF
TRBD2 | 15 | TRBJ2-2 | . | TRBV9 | TGTGCCAGCAGCCCAGACCTGGCGGGGGGCGGGGAGCTGTTTTTT | CASSPDLAGGGELFF
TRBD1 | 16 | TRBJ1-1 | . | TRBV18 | TGTGCCAGCTCACCTGGGACAGCTGTCATGAACACTGAAGCTTTCTTT | CASSPGTAVMNTEAFF
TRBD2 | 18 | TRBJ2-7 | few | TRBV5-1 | TGCGCCAGCAGCCCAGGGTCTAGCGGGAGCCTCGTAGGCTACGAGCAGTACTTC | CASSPGSSGSLVGYEQYF
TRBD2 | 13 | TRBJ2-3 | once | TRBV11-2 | TGTGCCAGCAGCAATATAGCGGGAGATACGCAGTATTTT | CASSNIAGDTQYF
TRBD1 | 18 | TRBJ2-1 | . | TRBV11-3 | TGTGCCAGCAGCCCCGGGACAGGTTGGTTGGTAGCCGACAATGAGCAGTTCTTC | CASSPGTGWLVADNEQFF
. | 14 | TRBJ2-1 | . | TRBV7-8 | TGTGCCAGCAGCTTAGCGGGGGGTTCCAATGAGCAGTTCTTC | CASSLAGGSNEQFF
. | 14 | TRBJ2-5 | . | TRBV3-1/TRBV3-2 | TGTGCCAGCAGCCCTGATGTAGGAGAAGAGACCCAGTACTTC | CASSPDVGEETQYF
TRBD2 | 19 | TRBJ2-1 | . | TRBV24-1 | TGTGCCACCAGCGGCCATGGGACTAGCGTCACGAGCTCCTACAATGAGCAGTTCTTC | CATSGHGTSVTSSYNEQFF
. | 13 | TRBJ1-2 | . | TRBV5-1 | TGCGCCAGCAGCTTGGTAGGGGGATATGGCTACACCTTC | CASSLVGGYGYTF
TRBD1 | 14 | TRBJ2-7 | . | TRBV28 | TGTGCCAGCAGTTCCGCCACAGGGGGCGGGGAGCAGTACTTC | CASSSATGGGEQYF
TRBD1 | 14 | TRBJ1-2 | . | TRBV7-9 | TGTGCCAGCAGCCCCGCGGGACAGGCTTATGGCTACACCTTC | CASSPAGQAYGYTF
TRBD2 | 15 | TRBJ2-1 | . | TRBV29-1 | TGCAGCGTTGAAGGTGGGCGCACTCTAGCGGCTGAGCAGTTCTTC | CSVEGGRTLAAEQFF
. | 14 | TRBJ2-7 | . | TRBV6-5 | TGTGCCAGCACTTACTCCAGGGTATCCTACGAGCAGTACTTC | CASTYSRVSYEQYF
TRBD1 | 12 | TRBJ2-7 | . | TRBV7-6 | TGTGCCAGCAGCTCACAGGGGGCCGAGCAGTACTTC | CASSSQGAEQYF
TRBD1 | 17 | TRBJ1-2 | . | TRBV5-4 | TGTGCCAGCAGCTTGCCCGTCACAGGGGGGGGAAACTATGGCTACACCTTC | CASSLPVTGGGNYGYTF
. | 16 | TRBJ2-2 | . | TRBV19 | TGTGCCAGTAGTTTCGGACACTTTACGAACACCGGGGAGCTGTTTTTT | CASSFGHFTNTGELFF
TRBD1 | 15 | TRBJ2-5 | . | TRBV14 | TGTGCCAGCAGCCCCGGACAGGGTCGGGAGGAGACCCAGTACTTC | CASSPGQGREETQYF
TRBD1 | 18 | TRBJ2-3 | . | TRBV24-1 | TGTGCCACCAGTGCCGGGGACAGGGGATTACTCAGCACAGATACGCAGTATTTT | CATSAGDRGLLSTDTQYF
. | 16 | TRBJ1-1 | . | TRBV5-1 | TGCGCCAGCAGCTCCGGGGGACGGCAAATTACGGCTGAAGCTTTCTTT | CASSSGGRQITAEAFF
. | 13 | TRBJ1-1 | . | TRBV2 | TGTGCCAGCAGTGACGGCACGGCGGCTGAAGCTTTCTTT | CASSDGTAAEAFF
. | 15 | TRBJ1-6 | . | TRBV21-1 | TGTGCCAGCATTACACCTAGCTCCTATAATTCACCCCTCCACTTT | CASITPSSYNSPLHF
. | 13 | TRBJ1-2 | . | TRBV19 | TGTGCCAGTAGTATTCGAGGCGCCTATGGCTACACCTTC | CASSIRGAYGYTF
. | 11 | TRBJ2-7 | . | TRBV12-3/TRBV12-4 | TGTGCCAGCAGTTTCGCCTACGAGCAGTACTTC | CASSFAYEQYF
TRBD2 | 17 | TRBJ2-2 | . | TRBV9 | TGTGCCAGCAGCGCTCTAGCGGGAGGGCCGTACACCGGGGAGCTGTTTTTT | CASSALAGGPYTGELFF
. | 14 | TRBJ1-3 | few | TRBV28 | TGTGCCAGCAGTTTAATGAGCTCTGGAAACACCATATATTTT | CASSLMSSGNTIYF
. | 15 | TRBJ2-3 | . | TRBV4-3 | TGCGCCAGCAGCCAAAGGGCGGGCGGCACAGATACGCAGTATTTT | CASSQRAGGTDTQYF
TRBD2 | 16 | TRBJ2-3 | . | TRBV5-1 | TGCGCCAGCAGCATAGGGACTAGCTCTGGCACAGATACGCAGTATTTT | CASSIGTSSGTDTQYF
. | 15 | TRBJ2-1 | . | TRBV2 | TGTGCCAGCAGCGCGGGACAGAGTTACTACAATGAGCAGTTCTTC | CASSAGQSYYNEQFF
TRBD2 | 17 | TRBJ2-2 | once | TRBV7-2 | TGTGCCAGCAGCTTATTAGGGGCTAGCGGGTACACCGGGGAGCTGTTTTTT | CASSLLGASGYTGELFF
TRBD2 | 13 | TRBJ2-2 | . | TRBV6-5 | TGTGCCAGCCTAGCGGGAGTGGCCGGGGAGCTGTTTTTT | CASLAGVAGELFF
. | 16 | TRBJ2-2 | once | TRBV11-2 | TGTGCCAGCAGAACTTCTCGCGAGAAGAACACCGGGGAGCTGTTTTTT | CASRTSREKNTGELFF